This entry describes one T cell receptor (beta chain). This clone's antigen is unknown. No base-level quality is on record; no much larger clone is a single base apart. These data belong to a study of blood T cells in healthy people across ages (dated by TCRdb to the mid-2010s). Turning to the overall study: Template switching captured roughly one uniquely barcoded TCR beta cDNA molecule per two T cells in model experiments. The study measured age-related changes in TCR beta repertoire diversity using deep sequencing normalized with unique cDNA molecular identifiers. The study analyzed two additional independent replicas of 1 million unique cDNA reads from the same blood draw for two donors, one aged 18 to 29 and one aged 80 or older. To avoid experimental bias, donors of different ages were randomly spread across the sequencing lanes. Donors were grouped into four age groups: young (average roughly 17 years), middle-aged (39), aged (62) and long-lived (approximately 82). Findings and caveats that apply to the study as a whole: Estimates of total diversity based on one million sequenced T cells were considered lower bounds and underestimates. As age increased, observed TCR beta diversity per million T cells dropped in a roughly linear way, and a significant reduction was already evident by age roughly 40. Observed TCR beta diversity correlated strongly with the percentage of naive T cells measured by flow cytometry. The long-lived group showed more naive CD4+ T cells, fewer expanded clones and increased TCR diversity than the aged group, suggesting age selection. Donor CMV infection status was unknown, potentially confounding age-related changes in expanded clonotypes. Bulk unsorted PBMC profiling prevented conclusive comparison of naive and antigen-experienced compartments.

Systemically healthy Caucasian individuals from Russia, around 39 in total and aged roughly 6 to 95 years, were included as donors. Each donor gave about 9.7 milliliters of peripheral blood, drawn into EDTA-treated Vacutainer tubes. Ficoll-Paque density-gradient centrifugation was used to isolate PBMCs, with at least 6.5 million per sample. Trizol reagent was used to extract total RNA from the PBMCs, yielding at least 5 micrograms per sample. For every donor, flow cytometry on a PBMC aliquot measured the percentage of naive CD45RAhigh/CD27high T cells. The library relied on 5' RACE. Sequenced on an Illumina HiSeq 2500. The second PCR ran for about 7 to 11 cycles and used a J-beta primer mix along with a sample-barcoded 5' primer. A unique molecular identifier was introduced onto each TCR beta cDNA molecule by a template-switch 5' adaptor carrying 12 random nucleotides. At least 2.5 million CDR3-containing paired-end reads were obtained from each sample. First-strand cDNA was synthesized from all RNA with the Mint cDNA synthesis kit, primed by a TRBC-specific oligonucleotide. After uracil-DNA glycosylase treatment, a first 18-cycle PCR used universal primers M1SS and BC2_uni_R on all cDNA. Processing in the source paper ran as follows. For normalization, 1 million high-quality reads, each with a distinct molecular identifier, were randomly selected from each sample. Reads sharing molecular identifiers were discarded rather than binned into consensus sequences. MiTCR, set to a Q25 quality threshold and the strictest error-elimination algorithm, was used for CDR3 identification, clonotype clustering and error correction. A nonparametric unseen species model using Euler transformation provided a lower-bound estimate of total TCR beta diversity. TCRdb trimmed public reads at Q25 via fastp, called clones via MiXCR and kept in-frame beta chains. Each entry is one CDR3 protein sequence, shown with its most common DNA and genes. TCRdb's processing, not the authors' own work, is the source of the V and J calls. The sample includes about 1.6 million distinct CDR3 sequences, with about 35% observed a single time. Roughly 10% of the sample comes from the top ten.

Trimming removed 1 base from V and 3 bases from J; the gene matches leave 4 bases unexplained. Per the germline V gene, SGHDT is the CDR1 and YYEEEE is the CDR2. The CDR3, cysteine through phenylalanine, is 15 amino acids long. CDR3 DNA is the only sequence kept; it has 45 bases, read in frame from the first base. The specimen was blood. The chain uses TRBV5-6 and TRBJ2-3, with 8 junctional bases fitting TRBD1. The receptor was isolated from a woman in her 30s in good health. Read as DNA, the sequence is TGTGCCAGCAGCTTGAGACAGGGGATGACAGATACGCAGTATTTT. Its translation is CASSLRQGMTDTQYF.